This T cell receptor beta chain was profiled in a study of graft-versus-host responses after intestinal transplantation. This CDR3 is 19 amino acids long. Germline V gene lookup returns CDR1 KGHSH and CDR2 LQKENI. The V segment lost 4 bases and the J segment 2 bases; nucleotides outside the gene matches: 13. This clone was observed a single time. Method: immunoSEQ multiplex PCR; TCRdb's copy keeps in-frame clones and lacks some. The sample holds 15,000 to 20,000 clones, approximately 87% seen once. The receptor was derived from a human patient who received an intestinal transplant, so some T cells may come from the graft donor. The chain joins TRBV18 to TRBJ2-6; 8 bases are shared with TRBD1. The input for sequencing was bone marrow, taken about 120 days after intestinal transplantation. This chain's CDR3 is CASSLVDRTGSTGANVLTF. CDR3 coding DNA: TGTGCCAGCTCACTCGTTGATCGGACAGGGTCGACTGGGGCCAACGTCCTGACTTTC.